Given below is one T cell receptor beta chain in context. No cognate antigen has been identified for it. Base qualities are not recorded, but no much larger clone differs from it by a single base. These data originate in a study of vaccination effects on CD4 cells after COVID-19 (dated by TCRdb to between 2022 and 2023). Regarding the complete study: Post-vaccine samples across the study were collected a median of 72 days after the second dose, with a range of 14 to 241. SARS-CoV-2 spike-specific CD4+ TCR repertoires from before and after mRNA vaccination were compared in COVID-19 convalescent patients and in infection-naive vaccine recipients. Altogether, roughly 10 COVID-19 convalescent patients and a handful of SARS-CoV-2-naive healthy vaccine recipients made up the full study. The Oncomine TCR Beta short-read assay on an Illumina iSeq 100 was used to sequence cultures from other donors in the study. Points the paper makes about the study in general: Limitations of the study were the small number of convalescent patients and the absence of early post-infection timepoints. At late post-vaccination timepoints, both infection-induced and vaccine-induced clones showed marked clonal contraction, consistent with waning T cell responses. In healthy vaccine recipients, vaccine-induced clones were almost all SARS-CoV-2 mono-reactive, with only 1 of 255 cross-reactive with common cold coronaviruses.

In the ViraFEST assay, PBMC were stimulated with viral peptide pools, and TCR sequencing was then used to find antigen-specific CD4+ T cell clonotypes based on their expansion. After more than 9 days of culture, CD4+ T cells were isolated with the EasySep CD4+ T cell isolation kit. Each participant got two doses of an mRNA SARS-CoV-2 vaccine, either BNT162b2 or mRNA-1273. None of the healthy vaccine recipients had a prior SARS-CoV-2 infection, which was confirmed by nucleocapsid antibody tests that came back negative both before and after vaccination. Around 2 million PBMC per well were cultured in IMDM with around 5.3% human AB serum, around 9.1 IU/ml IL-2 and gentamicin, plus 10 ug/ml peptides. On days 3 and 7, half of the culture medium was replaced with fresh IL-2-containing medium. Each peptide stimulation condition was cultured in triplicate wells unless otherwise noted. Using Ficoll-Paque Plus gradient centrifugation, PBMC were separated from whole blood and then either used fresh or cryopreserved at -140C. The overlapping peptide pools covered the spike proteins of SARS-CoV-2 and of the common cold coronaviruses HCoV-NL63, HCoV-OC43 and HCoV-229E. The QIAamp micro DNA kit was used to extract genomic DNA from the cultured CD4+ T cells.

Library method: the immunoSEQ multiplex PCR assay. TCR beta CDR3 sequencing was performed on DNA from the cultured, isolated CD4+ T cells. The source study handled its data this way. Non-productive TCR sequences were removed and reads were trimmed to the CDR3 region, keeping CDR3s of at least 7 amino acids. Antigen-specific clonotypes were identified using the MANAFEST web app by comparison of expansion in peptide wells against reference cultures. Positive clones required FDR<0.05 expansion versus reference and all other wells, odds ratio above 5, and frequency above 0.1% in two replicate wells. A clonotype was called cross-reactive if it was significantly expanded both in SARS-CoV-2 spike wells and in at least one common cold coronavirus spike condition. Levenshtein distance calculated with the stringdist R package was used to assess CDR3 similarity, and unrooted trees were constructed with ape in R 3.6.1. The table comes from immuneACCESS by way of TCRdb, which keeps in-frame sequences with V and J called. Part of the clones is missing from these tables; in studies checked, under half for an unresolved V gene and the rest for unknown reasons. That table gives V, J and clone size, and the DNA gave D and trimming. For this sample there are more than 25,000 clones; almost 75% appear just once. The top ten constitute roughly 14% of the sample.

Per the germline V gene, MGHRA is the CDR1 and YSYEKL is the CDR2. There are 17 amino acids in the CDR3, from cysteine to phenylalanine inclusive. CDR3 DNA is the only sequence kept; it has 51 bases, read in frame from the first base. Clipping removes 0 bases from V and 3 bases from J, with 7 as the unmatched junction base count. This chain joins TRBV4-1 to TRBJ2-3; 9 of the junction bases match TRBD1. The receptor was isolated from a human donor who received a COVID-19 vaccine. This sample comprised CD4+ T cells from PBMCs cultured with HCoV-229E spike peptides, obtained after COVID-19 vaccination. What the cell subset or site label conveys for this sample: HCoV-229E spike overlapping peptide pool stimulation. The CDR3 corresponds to CASSQDGRTGETDTQYF. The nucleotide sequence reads TGCGCCAGCAGCCAAGATGGACGGACAGGGGAGACAGATACGCAGTATTTT.